The 17 T cell receptor beta chains listed next were all sequenced from one sample in a study of blood T cell repertoires in COVID-19 (TCRdb year 2020). Libraries were made using the immunoSEQ multiplex PCR assay. Here the immuneACCESS table is served through TCRdb, limited to in-frame sequences with V and J called. Missing clones are a known gap in these copies; in checked studies unresolved V genes cover under half, and the rest lacks a known reason. This sample gives fewer than 250,000 clones in total; 85% to 90% of them show up just once. The ten top clones hold roughly 3% of the sample. Sequenced sample: peripheral blood. The receptors were gathered from a young man with COVID-19, enrolled during active disease.

The rearrangement uses TRBV6-5 and TRBJ1-2, with 7 bases matching TRBD1. V gave up 5 bases and J gave up 2 bases; unmatched junction bases: 5. This CDR3 contains 14 residues. The germline V gene encodes CDR1 MNHEY and CDR2 SVGAGI. The CDR3 DNA follows: TGTGCCAGCAGTACCCCACAGGGGAACTATGGCTACACCTTC. It is translated as CASSTPQGNYGYTF.

The gene calls are TRBV10-3 and TRBJ1-1, with TRBD1 matching over 8 bases. Germline V gene data show CDR1 as ENHRY and CDR2 as SYGVKD. The CDR3 length is 17 residues. J was trimmed by 0 bases and V by 0 bases; bases with no gene match: 6. CDR3 loop: CAISESTGGTLNTEAFF. As DNA, the CDR3 is TGTGCCATCAGTGAGTCTACAGGGGGTACTTTGAACACTGAAGCTTTCTTT.

The chain couples TRBV6-5 to TRBJ2-7; D possibly corresponds to TRBD1 (5 bases). Germline V gives CDR1 MNHEY, CDR2 SVGAGI. V lost 6 bases and J 5 bases, leaving 17 bases between the germline ends. CDR3 size: 14 residues. The CDR3: CASRTHKGWDEQYF. The CDR3 DNA sequence: TGTGCCAGCAGGACCCACAAGGGGTGGGACGAGCAGTACTTC.

The chain has TRBV4-3 and TRBJ2-3; TRBD2 matches at 7 bases. The CDR3 has 16 residues. V dropped 0 bases and J dropped 3; count of bases not matched to a gene: 6. Germline V CDR1 and CDR2: LGHNA, YSLEER. This CDR3 is CASSQEATRGTDTQYF. The CDR3 DNA is TGCGCCAGCAGCCAAGAGGCCACGCGGGGGACAGATACGCAGTATTTT.

The V gene is TRBV21-1, the J gene TRBJ1-5; the table names TRBD1, a call not compared with the DNA. TRBV21-1 is shown as a pseudogene. The CDR3 is 18 residues long. CDR3 residues: CASSPRGYGTRGNQPQHF. The CDR3 DNA follows: TGTGCCAGCAGCCCCCGCGGGTACGGGACAAGGGGCAATCAGCCCCAGCATTTT.

The rearrangement uses TRBV5-1 and TRBJ1-1, with D perhaps TRBD1 (6 bases). This CDR3 comprises 14 residues. Looked up from germline, CDR1 is SGHRS and CDR2 is YFSETQ. V lost 4 bases, J lost 4 bases, and 14 bases lay in between. The CDR3 region has the DNA TGCGCCAGCAGCCGGGTTCAGGGGCCCACTGAAGCTTTCTTT. Its protein product is CASSRVQGPTEAFF.

The chain joins TRBV27 to TRBJ1-4, with D uncertain. Germline CDR1 is MNHEY and CDR2 is SMNVEV (reference sequence). The length of the CDR3 is 13 residues. The V end was cut by 4 bases, the J end by 6 bases, with 9 bases between. CDR3 in amino acids: CASSWVGDEKLFF. CDR3 nucleotides: TGTGCCAGCAGTTGGGTCGGGGATGAAAAACTGTTTTTT.

This rearrangement joins TRBV2 to TRBJ1-2; no clear D. This CDR3 comprises 13 residues. Germline CDR1 and CDR2: SNHLY and FYNNEI. V was clipped by 6 bases and J by 4 bases, with 12 bases between them. The CDR3 sequence: CASRSTDLYGYTF. CDR3 sequence (DNA): TGTGCCAGCAGATCAACAGACCTCTATGGCTACACCTTC.

This rearrangement joins TRBV29-1 to TRBJ1-2; no definite D call. In germline, CDR1 is SQVTM, CDR2 ANQGSEA. V lost 4 bases, J lost 2 bases, and 17 bases lay in between. There are 15 residues in the CDR3. CDR3 region: CSVADLLGANYGYTF. CDR3 in DNA: TGCAGCGTTGCGGACCTCTTGGGAGCGAACTATGGCTACACCTTC.

The V gene is TRBV18, the J gene TRBJ1-1; 9 bases align to TRBD1. The ends lost 6 bases at V and 6 bases at J; junction bases unmatched: 8. Germline-derived CDR1 and CDR2 are KGHSH and LQKENI. The CDR3 loop spans 14 amino acids. The CDR3 nucleotides read TGTGCCAGCTCCCCCGGGCGACAGGGGGCTGAAGCTTTCTTT. This translates into CASSPGRQGAEAFF. Complete variable domain (other parts from reference TRBV18 and TRBJ1-1): NAGVMQNPRHLVRRRGQEARLRCSPMKGHSHVYWYRQLPEEGLKFMVYLQKENIIDESGMPKERFSAEFPKEGPSILRIQQVVRGDSAAYFCASSPGRQGAEAFFGQGTRLTVV.

This clone was detected only a few times. The rearrangement joins TRBV7-2 to TRBJ2-4; 9 bases agree with TRBD2. Germline CDR1 reads SGHTA; CDR2 reads FQGNSA. Unmatched junction bases numbered 8, after V lost 2 bases and J lost 0 bases. CDR3 length: 18 residues. The CDR3 bases are TGTGCCAGCAGCTTACGGGCTAGCGGGGACGTAGCCAAAAACATTCAGTACTTC. It specifies CASSLRASGDVAKNIQYF.

The genes are TRBV19 and TRBJ2-7; TRBD2 matches at 12 bases. J was trimmed by 2 bases and V by 6 bases; bases with no gene match: 5. Germline V CDR1 and CDR2: LNHDA, SQIVND (reference sequence). The CDR3 sequence is 15 residues long. The chain's CDR3 is CASSSLAGGPYEQYF. CDR3 DNA sequence: TGTGCCAGTAGCAGCCTAGCGGGAGGGCCCTACGAGCAGTACTTC.

The V gene is TRBV10-3, the J gene TRBJ2-7; 7 nucleotides match TRBD2. Germline V CDR1 and CDR2: ENHRY, SYGVKD. The CDR3 contains 14 residues. V trimming: 0 bases; J trimming: 10 bases; junction bases outside the gene matches: 9. The CDR3, as DNA: TGTGCCATCAGTGAGTCGAGAAGGCGGGAGTCTCAGTACTTC. This codes for CAISESRRRESQYF.

The rearrangement links TRBV13 to TRBJ2-2; the match to TRBD1 covers 7 bases. The germline CDR1 and CDR2 sequences are PRHDT and FYEKMQ (reference sequence). There are 15 residues in the CDR3. The J segment lost 1 base and the V segment lost 2 bases, leaving 1 base of the junction unmatched. The CDR3 protein is CASSLRTGNTGELFF. The CDR3 nucleotides read TGTGCCAGCAGCTTACGGACAGGGAACACCGGGGAGCTGTTTTTT.

V and J are TRBV19 and TRBJ2-1, with D possibly matching TRBD1 (5 bases). The V end lost 6 bases, the J end lost 4 bases, and 16 bases lay between the germline ends. CDR1 is LNHDA, CDR2 SQIVND, per germline (reference sequence). The CDR3 sequence is 15 residues long. The CDR3 here is CASREQETAYNEQFF. The CDR3 region has the DNA TGTGCCAGTAGGGAACAGGAGACGGCATACAATGAGCAGTTCTTC.

The chain employs TRBV5-1 and TRBJ2-7, with D unresolved. V lost 4 bases to trimming and J lost 0 bases, with 8 bases between them. The CDR3 is 13 residues long. Germline CDR1 reads SGHRS; CDR2 reads YFSETQ. CDR3 in DNA: TGCGCCAGCAGCACCGACATCTCCTACGAGCAGTACTTC. Its protein is CASSTDISYEQYF.

The V and J genes are TRBV10-3 and TRBJ1-2, with a tentative D call TRBD1 (6 bases). V dropped 2 bases and J dropped 2 bases, with 9 bases sitting between them. This CDR3 comprises 14 residues. The V gene's germline CDR1 is ENHRY and CDR2 SYGVKD. CDR3 residues: CAISETGSNYGYTF. Written as DNA, the CDR3 is TGTGCCATCAGTGAGACAGGGTCAAACTATGGCTACACCTTC.